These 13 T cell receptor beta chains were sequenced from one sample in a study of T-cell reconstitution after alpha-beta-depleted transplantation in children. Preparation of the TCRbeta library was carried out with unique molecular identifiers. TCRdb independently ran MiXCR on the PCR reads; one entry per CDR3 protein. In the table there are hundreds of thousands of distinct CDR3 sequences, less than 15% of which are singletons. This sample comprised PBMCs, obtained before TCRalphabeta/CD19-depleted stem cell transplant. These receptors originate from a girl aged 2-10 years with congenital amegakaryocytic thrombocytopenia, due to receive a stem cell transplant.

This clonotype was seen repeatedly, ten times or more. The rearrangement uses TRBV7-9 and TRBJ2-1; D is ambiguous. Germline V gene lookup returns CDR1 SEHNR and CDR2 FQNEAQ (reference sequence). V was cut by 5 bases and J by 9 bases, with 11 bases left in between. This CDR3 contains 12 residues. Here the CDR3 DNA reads TGTGCCAGCAGCCTCCCTTTGGGTGAGCAGTTCTTC. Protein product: CASSLPLGEQFF.

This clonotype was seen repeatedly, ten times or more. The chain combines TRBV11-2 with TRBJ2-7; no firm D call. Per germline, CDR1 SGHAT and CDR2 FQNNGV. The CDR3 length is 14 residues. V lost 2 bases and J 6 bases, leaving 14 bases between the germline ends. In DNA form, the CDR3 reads TGTGCCAGCAGCTTACTCGGCCCACAATCCGAGCAGTACTTC. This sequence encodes CASSLLGPQSEQYF.

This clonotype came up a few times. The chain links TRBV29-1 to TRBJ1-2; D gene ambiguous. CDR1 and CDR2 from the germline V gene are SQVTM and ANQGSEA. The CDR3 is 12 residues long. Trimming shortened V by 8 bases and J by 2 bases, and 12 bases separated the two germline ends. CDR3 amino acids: CSSLQANYGYTF. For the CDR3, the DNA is TGCAGCTCCCTTCAGGCAAACTATGGCTACACCTTC.

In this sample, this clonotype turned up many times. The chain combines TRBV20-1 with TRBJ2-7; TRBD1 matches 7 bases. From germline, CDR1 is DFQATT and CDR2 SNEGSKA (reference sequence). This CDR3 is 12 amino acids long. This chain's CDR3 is CSPDRVFYEQYF. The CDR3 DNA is TGCAGCCCTGACAGGGTCTTCTACGAGCAGTACTTC.

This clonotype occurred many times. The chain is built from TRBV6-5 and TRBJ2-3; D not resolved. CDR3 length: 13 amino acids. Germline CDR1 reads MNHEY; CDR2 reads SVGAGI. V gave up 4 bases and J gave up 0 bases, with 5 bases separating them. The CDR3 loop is CASSSHSTDTQYF. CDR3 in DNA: TGTGCCAGCAGTTCCCACAGCACAGATACGCAGTATTTT.

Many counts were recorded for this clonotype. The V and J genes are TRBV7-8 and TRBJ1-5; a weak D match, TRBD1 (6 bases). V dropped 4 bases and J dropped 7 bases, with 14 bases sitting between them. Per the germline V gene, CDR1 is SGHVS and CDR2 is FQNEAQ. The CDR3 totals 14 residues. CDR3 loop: CASSYSGVGQPQHF. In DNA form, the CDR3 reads TGTGCCAGCAGCTATTCAGGGGTAGGGCAGCCCCAGCATTTT.

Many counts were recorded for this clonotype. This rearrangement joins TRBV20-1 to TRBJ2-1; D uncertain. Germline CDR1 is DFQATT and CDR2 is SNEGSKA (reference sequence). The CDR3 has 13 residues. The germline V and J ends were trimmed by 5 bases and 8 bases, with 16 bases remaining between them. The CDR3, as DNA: TGCAGTGCTCCCCACTCGACCTTTTATGAGCAGTTCTTC. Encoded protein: CSAPHSTFYEQFF.

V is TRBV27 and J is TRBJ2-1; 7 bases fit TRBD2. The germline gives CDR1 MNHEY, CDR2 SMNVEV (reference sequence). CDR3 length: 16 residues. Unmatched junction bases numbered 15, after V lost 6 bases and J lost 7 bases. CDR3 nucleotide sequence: TGTGCCAGCAGCCGAGCAGGGCTAGCGGCCCTTAATGAGCAGTTCTTC. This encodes CASSRAGLAALNEQFF.

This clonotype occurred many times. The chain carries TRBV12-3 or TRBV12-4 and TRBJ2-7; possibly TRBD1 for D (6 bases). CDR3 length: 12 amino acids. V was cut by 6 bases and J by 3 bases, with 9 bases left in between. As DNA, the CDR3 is TGTGCCAGCAGCAAAGGGGGCTACGAGCAGTACTTC. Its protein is CASSKGGYEQYF.

The CDR3 region is CASSTQDSEEETQYF. In nucleotides, the CDR3 is TGTGCCAGCAGCACCCAAGATAGCGAGGAGGAGACCCAGTACTTC. The V call is TRBV5-5, the J call TRBJ2-5; weak D call: TRBD2 (5 bases). The CDR3 spans 15 residues. V lost 4 bases, J lost 5 bases, and 18 bases lay in between. Germline CDR1 reads SGHKS; CDR2 reads YYEKEE (reference sequence).

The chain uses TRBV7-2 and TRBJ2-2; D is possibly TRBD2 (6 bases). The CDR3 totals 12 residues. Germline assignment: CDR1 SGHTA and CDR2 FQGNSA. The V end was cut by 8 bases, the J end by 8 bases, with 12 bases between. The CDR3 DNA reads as TGTGCCAGCTCGGACTACCTTGGGGAGCTGTTTTTT. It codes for CASSDYLGELFF.

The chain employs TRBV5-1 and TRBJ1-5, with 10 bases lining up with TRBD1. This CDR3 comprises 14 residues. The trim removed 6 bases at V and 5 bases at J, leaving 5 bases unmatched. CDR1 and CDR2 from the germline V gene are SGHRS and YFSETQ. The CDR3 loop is CASTGTGADQPQHF. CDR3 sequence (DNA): TGCGCCAGCACCGGGACAGGGGCAGATCAGCCCCAGCATTTT.

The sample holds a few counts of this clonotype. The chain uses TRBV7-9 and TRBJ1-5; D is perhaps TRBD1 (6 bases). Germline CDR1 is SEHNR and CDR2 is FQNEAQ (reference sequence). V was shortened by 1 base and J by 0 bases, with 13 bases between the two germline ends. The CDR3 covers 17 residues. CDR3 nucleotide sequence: TGTGCCAGCAGCTTAGGCCCGGGGGCTTATAGCAATCAGCCCCAGCATTTT. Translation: CASSLGPGAYSNQPQHF.